The 12 T cell receptor beta chains below were found in one sample sequenced in a study of T cells in narcolepsy. Using immunoSEQ multiplex PCR, the repertoire was profiled, and TCRdb retains in-frame clones only, with some absent. The table lists over 30,000 clones, under 85% of them singletons. The sample comprised CD45RA- memory CD4+ T cells from PBMCs. The receptors originated from a human donor with narcolepsy.

This sequence joins TRBV30 and TRBJ2-3; D is unresolved. V dropped 3 bases and J dropped 0 bases, with 10 bases sitting between them. This CDR3 spans 14 amino acids. Germline V gene lookup returns CDR1 GTSNPN and CDR2 SVGIG (reference sequence). The CDR3 nucleotides are TGTGCCTGGAGGATCACCCTTAGCACAGATACGCAGTATTTT. Translation gives CAWRITLSTDTQYF.

The chain uses TRBV11-1 and TRBJ2-1, with TRBD1 identical over 9 bases. V shed 5 bases and J 4 bases; nucleotides not matched to a gene: 6. CDR1 and CDR2 (germline): SGHAT, FQDESV (reference sequence). The CDR3 is made up of 15 amino acids. CDR3 coding DNA: TGTGCCAGCAGCGGCGACAGGGGGACTTACAATGAGCAGTTCTTC. Translated, it gives CASSGDRGTYNEQFF.

V usage is TRBV4-3 and J usage is TRBJ1-1; D is unresolved. The CDR3 is made up of 18 amino acids. Trimming left V 2 bases short and J 4 bases short, with 23 bases between. CDR1 is LGHNA, CDR2 YSLEER, per germline. DNA of the CDR3: TGCGCCAGCAGCCAAAGCACAATAGCTGGGAAGTTTGGCACTGAAGCTTTCTTT. Translation: CASSQSTIAGKFGTEAFF.

The chain recombines TRBV5-1 with TRBJ1-2; a possible D gene is TRBD1 (6 bases). This CDR3 region has 13 residues. Between the trimmed V and J ends, which lost 4 bases and 6 bases, there was a span of 13 bases. In germline, CDR1 is SGHRS, CDR2 YFSETQ. CDR3 loop: CASSLTGLDGYTF. Written as DNA, the CDR3 is TGCGCCAGCAGCCTAACAGGGTTAGATGGCTACACCTTC.

This CDR3 is CASSQDAQGQGAYEQYF. The CDR3, as DNA: TGCGCCAGCAGCCAAGACGCCCAGGGACAGGGAGCCTACGAGCAGTACTTC. V gene TRBV4-3 combines with J gene TRBJ2-7, with TRBD1 identical over 9 bases. CDR1 is LGHNA and CDR2 is YSLEER in the germline V gene. The length of the CDR3 is 17 residues. V lost 0 bases to trimming and J lost 2 bases; unmatched junction nucleotides: 8.

In DNA form, the CDR3 reads TGTGCCAGCAGGCCGCCTCAGGGGGTGGGTGGCTACACCTTC. Translating gives CASRPPQGVGGYTF. The J gene is TRBJ1-2, the V gene TRBV28; 7 bases map to TRBD1. Trimming at V came to 6 bases and at J to 7 bases, leaving 11 bases not matched to a gene. This CDR3 has 14 residues. CDR1 is MDHEN, CDR2 SYDVKM, per germline.

This sequence joins TRBV19 and TRBJ1-2, with D tentatively TRBD1 (6 bases). The CDR3 contains 13 residues. Trimming removed 4 bases from V and 2 bases from J, with 8 bases in between. Germline loops: CDR1 LNHDA, CDR2 SQIVND (reference sequence). Written as DNA, the CDR3 is TGTGCCAGTAGTAGGACAGAGAACTATGGCTACACCTTC. This gives the protein CASSRTENYGYTF.

This chain links TRBV6-1 with TRBJ2-7, with 7 bases fitting TRBD2. The CDR3 totals 15 residues. Germline V CDR1 and CDR2: MNHNS, SASEGT. V lost 6 bases and J lost 4; bases outside the gene matches: 12. The DNA of the CDR3 is TGTGCCAGCAGGACCGGGACTACCAGGTTTTACGAGCAGTACTTC. Protein: CASRTGTTRFYEQYF.

The chain couples TRBV28 to TRBJ2-1; 12 nucleotides match TRBD2. The CDR3 is 15 amino acids. With V trimmed by 2 bases and J by 7 bases, 3 bases remained unmatched. The germline V gene encodes CDR1 MDHEN and CDR2 SYDVKM. The CDR3 loop reads CASSLLAGGPNEQFF. The CDR3 DNA reads as TGTGCCAGCAGTTTACTAGCGGGGGGGCCTAATGAGCAGTTCTTC.

V is TRBV7-2 and J is TRBJ2-5; D possibly matches TRBD1 or TRBD2 (5 bases each). V was cut by 2 bases and J by 4 bases, with 14 bases left in between. This CDR3 region has 15 residues. Looked up from germline, CDR1 is SGHTA and CDR2 is FQGNSA. The DNA of the CDR3 is TGTGCCAGCAGCTTAACGGTTATGAGGGGAGAGACCCAGTACTTC. As protein: CASSLTVMRGETQYF.

This clone has a handful of counts. V and J are TRBV6-6 and TRBJ2-5; TRBD1 might be the D (5 bases). The CDR3 consists of 15 residues. CDR1 MNHNY and CDR2 SVGAGI come from the germline V gene (reference sequence). The V end was cut by 5 bases, the J end by 5 bases, with 18 bases between. This chain's CDR3 is CASSHPSGQEETQYF. CDR3 DNA sequence: TGTGCCAGCAGTCATCCCTCAGGACAAGAGGAGACCCAGTACTTC.

CDR3 protein: CSARAQPRYTF. The CDR3, as DNA: TGCAGTGCTAGAGCCCAACCCCGCTACACCTTC. The chain has TRBV20-1 and TRBJ1-2; no reliable D call. This CDR3 comprises 11 residues. The germline CDR1 and CDR2 sequences are DFQATT and SNEGSKA (reference sequence). Trimming cost V 1 base and J 9 bases, with 9 bases left between them.